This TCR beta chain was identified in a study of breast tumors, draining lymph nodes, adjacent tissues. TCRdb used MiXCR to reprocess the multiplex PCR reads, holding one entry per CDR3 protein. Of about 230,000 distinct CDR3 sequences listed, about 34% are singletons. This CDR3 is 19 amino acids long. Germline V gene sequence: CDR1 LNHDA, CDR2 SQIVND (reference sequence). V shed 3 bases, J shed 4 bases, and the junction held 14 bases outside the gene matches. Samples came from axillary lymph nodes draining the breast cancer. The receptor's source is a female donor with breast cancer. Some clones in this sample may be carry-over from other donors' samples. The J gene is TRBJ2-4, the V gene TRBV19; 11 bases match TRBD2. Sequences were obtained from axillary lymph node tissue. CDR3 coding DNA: TGTGCCAGTAGTATGAATCGGACAGGGGCTAGCGGGAGGAAAAACATTCAGTACTTC. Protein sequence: CASSMNRTGASGRKNIQYF.